A single sample is the source of the 30 T cell receptor beta chains below, sequenced in a study of PD-1 blockade in mismatch repair-deficient tumors. Measured with immunoSEQ multiplex PCR; TCRdb has only the in-frame clones, and not every one. The sample has tens of thousands of clones, more than 65% seen once. The source material was peripheral blood, sampled 12 weeks after starting pembrolizumab. These receptors were collected from an adult with mismatch repair-deficient cancer.

The gene calls are TRBV10-3 and TRBJ2-5; tentative D call: TRBD2 (6 bases). V was clipped by 1 base and J by 5 bases, with 17 bases between them. The CDR3 runs 16 residues. Germline CDR1 reads ENHRY; CDR2 reads SYGVKD. Here the CDR3 DNA reads TGTGCCATCAGTGAGTTAGGCTTCGGGAGTGGGGAGACCCAGTACTTC. Protein sequence: CAISELGFGSGETQYF.

The chain uses TRBV5-6 and TRBJ2-5; D is possibly TRBD1 (5 bases). The CDR3 length is 14 residues. Germline V CDR1 and CDR2: SGHDT, YYEEEE. V gave up 4 bases and J gave up 1 base, with 11 bases separating them. The CDR3 nucleotides read TGTGCCAGCAGCCCCCCCACAGGCCAAGAGACCCAGTACTTC. Translation: CASSPPTGQETQYF.

The V and J genes are TRBV7-2 and TRBJ2-2; D tentatively reads TRBD1 or TRBD2 (6 bases each). Trimming took off 2 bases at V and 0 bases at J, with 10 bases between the two ends. Looked up from germline, CDR1 is SGHTA and CDR2 is FQGNSA. This CDR3 is built from 16 residues. In DNA, the CDR3 is TGTGCCAGCAGCTTATTTGGGGGGCCGAACACCGGGGAGCTGTTTTTT. It codes for CASSLFGGPNTGELFF.

The J gene is TRBJ2-1, the V gene TRBV6-5; TRBD2 matches 8 bases. The CDR3 loop spans 16 amino acids. Germline V lookup: CDR1 MNHEY, CDR2 SVGAGI. The trim removed 2 bases at V and 0 bases at J, leaving 3 bases unmatched. Here the CDR3 reads CASSYGLAGSYNEQFF. CDR3 nucleotides: TGTGCCAGCAGTTACGGACTAGCAGGCTCCTACAATGAGCAGTTCTTC.

The rearrangement joins TRBV7-9 to TRBJ2-5; either TRBD1 or TRBD2 may supply D (6 bases each). Germline V gives CDR1 SEHNR, CDR2 FQNEAQ (reference sequence). This CDR3 is built from 17 residues. The V end lost 5 bases, the J end lost 1 base, and 20 bases lay between the germline ends. As DNA, the CDR3 is TGTGCCAGCAGCCTGATTGCGGGGCCAGGGGTCCAAGAGACCCAGTACTTC. It yields the protein CASSLIAGPGVQETQYF.

This chain connects TRBV9 to TRBJ2-1, with 10 bases lining up with TRBD2. V was clipped by 0 bases and J by 4 bases; unmatched bases: 10. Germline values: CDR1 SGDLS, CDR2 YYNGEE. The CDR3 runs 18 residues. This chain's CDR3 is CASSVAQGAGGPYNEQFF. CDR3 in DNA: TGTGCCAGCAGCGTAGCTCAGGGAGCGGGAGGGCCGTACAATGAGCAGTTCTTC.

The gene calls are TRBV28 and TRBJ1-1; TRBD1 agrees at 7 bases. Germline assignment: CDR1 MDHEN and CDR2 SYDVKM. This CDR3 has 12 amino acids. Trimming removed 6 bases from V and 6 bases from J; junction bases left unmatched: 4. CDR3 region: CASRSTGAEAFF. In DNA form, the CDR3 reads TGTGCCAGCAGATCAACAGGGGCTGAAGCTTTCTTT.

This clone was counted between two and nine times. The V and J genes are TRBV5-4 and TRBJ1-2, with 8 positions matching TRBD1. Trimming removed 5 bases from V and 4 bases from J; junction bases left unmatched: 7. The germline gives CDR1 SGHNT, CDR2 YYREEE (reference sequence). The CDR3 covers 14 residues. DNA for the CDR3: TGTGCCAGCAGTCCCCCAGGGGGCGGCTATGGCTACACCTTC. Residues: CASSPPGGGYGYTF.

The chain employs TRBV5-5 and TRBJ1-2; D is uncertain. CDR1 is SGHKS, CDR2 YYEKEE, per germline (reference sequence). Trimming removed 0 bases at V and 2 bases at J, with 5 bases between. This CDR3 has 13 amino acids. CDR3 sequence: CASSLGPNYGYTF. DNA for the CDR3: TGTGCCAGCAGCTTGGGCCCAAACTATGGCTACACCTTC. The whole variable domain, filled in from reference TRBV5-5 and TRBJ1-2, reads DAGVTQSPTHLIKTRGQQVTLRCSPISGHKSVSWYQQVLGQGPQFIFQYYEKEERGRGNFPDRFSARQFPNYSSELNVNALLLGDSALYLCASSLGPNYGYTFGSGTRLTVV.

J is TRBJ2-2 and V is TRBV10-3; 9 bases match TRBD2. The CDR3 covers 15 residues. Germline trimming cut 10 bases from V and 2 bases from J; bases unmatched to any gene: 8. Germline V CDR1 and CDR2: ENHRY, SYGVKD. CDR3 sequence reads: CASRVAGENTGELFF. The CDR3 nucleotides are TGTGCCAGCCGGGTAGCGGGGGAAAACACCGGGGAGCTGTTTTTT.

This clone was counted once. CDR3: CASSIDFSSGGYEQYF. The DNA for the CDR3 is TGTGCCAGTAGTATAGATTTCTCTAGCGGGGGCTACGAGCAGTACTTC. The chain carries TRBV19 and TRBJ2-7; 10 positions agree with TRBD2. The CDR3 totals 16 residues. Germline CDR1 LNHDA, CDR2 SQIVND (reference sequence). J was trimmed by 3 bases and V by 0 bases; bases with no gene match: 5.

This sequence joins TRBV30 and TRBJ2-7; 11 bases match TRBD1. The CDR3 is 12 amino acids. V dropped 7 bases and J dropped 6; count of bases not matched to a gene: 5. Germline assignment: CDR1 GTSNPN and CDR2 SVGIG (reference sequence). As DNA, the CDR3 is TGTGCCTTAGGACAGGGGGCTGGCGAGCAGTACTTC. Translated: CALGQGAGEQYF. Together with reference TRBV30 and TRBJ2-7, the CDR3 gives the full variable domain: SQTIHQWPATLVQPVGSPLSLECTVEGTSNPNLYWYRQAAGRGLQLLFYSVGIGQISSEVPQNLSASRPQDRQFILSSKKLLLSDSGFYLCALGQGAGEQYFGPGTRLTVT.

The chain is built from TRBV25-1 and TRBJ2-7, with 11 bases aligning to TRBD1. Germline V CDR1 and CDR2: MGHDK, SYGVNS. The ends lost 7 bases at V and 5 bases at J; junction bases unmatched: 7. The CDR3 sequence is 14 residues long. CDR3 nucleotides: TGTGCCAGCACTTTTGGACAGGGGGCCAACGAGCAGTACTTC. Translating gives CASTFGQGANEQYF.

This clone was found once. The chain joins TRBV10-3 to TRBJ2-1; no reliable D call. The CDR3 runs 12 residues. Trimming pared 4 bases from V and 7 bases from J, leaving 8 bases between. Germline CDR1 ENHRY, CDR2 SYGVKD. The CDR3 loop is CAISALVNEQFF. CDR3 coding DNA: TGTGCCATCAGTGCGTTAGTGAATGAGCAGTTCTTC.

As DNA, the CDR3 is TGCGCCAGCAGGCCGGGACAGCAAGAGACCCAGTACTTC. Translation: CASRPGQQETQYF. This sequence joins TRBV5-1 and TRBJ2-5; TRBD1 matches at 7 bases. Germline V gives CDR1 SGHRS, CDR2 YFSETQ. The CDR3 runs 13 residues. Unmatched junction bases numbered 3, after V lost 5 bases and J lost 2 bases.

The V and J genes are TRBV5-1 and TRBJ2-1; D is possibly TRBD2 (6 bases). Trimming took 3 bases from V and 3 from J, leaving 16 bases between them. The CDR3 has 16 amino acids. Per the germline V gene, CDR1 is SGHRS and CDR2 is YFSETQ. CDR3: CASSYNGLKSYNEQFF. The CDR3 DNA is TGCGCCAGCAGCTATAATGGACTAAAAAGCTACAATGAGCAGTTCTTC. The full variable domain, completed using reference TRBV5-1 and TRBJ2-1, is KAGVTQTPRYLIKTRGQQVTLSCSPISGHRSVSWYQQTPGQGLQFLFEYFSETQRNKGNFPGRFSGRQFSNSRSEMNVSTLELGDSALYLCASSYNGLKSYNEQFFGPGTRLTVL.

The chain links TRBV11-3 to TRBJ2-1; D remains ambiguous. In germline, CDR1 is SGHNT, CDR2 YENEEA. The CDR3 covers 11 residues. V was cut by 1 base and J by 10 bases, with 5 bases left in between. The CDR3 here is CASSLGAEQFF. The CDR3, as DNA: TGTGCCAGCAGCTTAGGGGCAGAGCAGTTCTTC.

The chain carries TRBV6-4 and TRBJ2-3; tentative D call: TRBD1 (6 bases). This CDR3 is built from 15 residues. With 8 bases removed from V and 0 bases from J, the gap between germline ends came to 15 bases. From germline, CDR1 is MRHNA and CDR2 SNTAGT. The DNA of the CDR3 is TGTGCCAGCGCCCCTTGGGACACTAGCACAGATACGCAGTATTTT. Translating it yields CASAPWDTSTDTQYF.

The genes are TRBV5-1 and TRBJ1-1, with D possibly being TRBD1 (5 bases). The CDR3 is 15 amino acids. Trimming left V 1 base short and J 1 base short, with 11 bases between. Germline-derived CDR1 and CDR2 are SGHRS and YFSETQ. CDR3 in DNA: TGCGCCAGCAGCTTGAAGGGGTGGGAGAACACTGAAGCTTTCTTT. Translating it yields CASSLKGWENTEAFF.

V gene TRBV30 combines with J gene TRBJ1-1; D possibly corresponds to TRBD1 (6 bases). Germline CDR1 and CDR2: GTSNPN and SVGIG (reference sequence). The ends were cut back, 3 bases at V and 3 bases at J, with 11 bases in the middle. This CDR3 contains 13 residues. The DNA of the CDR3 is TGTGCCTGGAGACTAAACAGGGACACTGAAGCTTTCTTT. Protein: CAWRLNRDTEAFF.

The CDR3 here is CASSEQYETGELFF. Written as DNA, the CDR3 is TGTGCCAGCAGTGAACAGTATGAGACCGGGGAGCTGTTTTTT. The rearrangement links TRBV6-1 to TRBJ2-2; the D is unclear. V was pared by 2 bases and J by 5 bases, with 9 bases between. The CDR3 runs to 14 residues. Germline CDR1 and CDR2: MNHNS and SASEGT.

This rearrangement joins TRBV9 to TRBJ1-2; D may be TRBD1 (5 bases). The CDR3 is 18 residues long. CDR1 and CDR2 (germline): SGDLS, YYNGEE. V shed 0 bases and J shed 6 bases, with 24 bases lying between them. CDR3 loop: CASSVGLGVTSKWDGYTF. The CDR3 DNA sequence: TGTGCCAGCAGCGTAGGGTTGGGGGTGACTTCAAAATGGGATGGCTACACCTTC.

The genes are TRBV5-1 and TRBJ2-7; D perhaps matches TRBD2 (6 bases). CDR3 length: 15 residues. From germline, CDR1 is SGHRS and CDR2 YFSETQ. The V end lost 4 bases, the J end lost 2 bases, and 16 bases lay between the germline ends. The chain's CDR3 is CASSIAGSKTYEQYF. The CDR3 DNA reads TGCGCCAGCAGCATAGCCGGGAGCAAGACCTACGAGCAGTACTTC.

The DNA of the CDR3 is TGTGCCAGTAGTATCGAAAGGGCAGAGAAACTGTTTTTT. It encodes CASSIERAEKLFF. The V call is TRBV19, the J call TRBJ1-4; D not certain. The CDR3 contains 13 residues. The germline CDR1 and CDR2 sequences are LNHDA and SQIVND (reference sequence). V was cut by 3 bases and J by 11 bases, with 13 bases left in between. Variable domain in full (rest from reference TRBV19 and TRBJ1-4): DGGITQSPKYLFRKEGQNVTLSCEQNLNHDAMYWYRQDPGQGLRLIYYSQIVNDFQKGDIAEGYSVSREKKESFPLTVTSAQKNPTAFYLCASSIERAEKLFFGSGTQLSVL.

The chain combines TRBV4-3 with TRBJ2-1, with 8 bases aligning to TRBD2. Unmatched junction bases numbered 6, after V lost 2 bases and J lost 12 bases. The CDR3 sequence is 13 residues long. Germline V gives CDR1 LGHNA, CDR2 YSLEER. The CDR3 loop reads CASSQTPGTRQFF. In DNA form, the CDR3 reads TGCGCCAGCAGCCAAACCCCTGGGACTAGGCAGTTCTTC.

V is TRBV7-8 and J is TRBJ1-1, with D possibly being TRBD1 (6 bases). CDR1 is SGHVS, CDR2 FQNEAQ, per germline. The V gene lost 4 bases and the J gene lost 8 bases, with 14 bases spanning the gap. This CDR3 is built from 13 residues. CDR3 loop: CASSYNRGGEAFF. CDR3 bases: TGTGCCAGCAGCTATAACCGAGGGGGGGAAGCTTTCTTT.

This sequence joins TRBV7-2 and TRBJ2-5, with TRBD1 identical over 8 bases. The CDR3 is 13 residues long. V lost 5 bases to trimming and J lost 4 bases; unmatched junction nucleotides: 3. Germline loops: CDR1 SGHTA, CDR2 FQGNSA. CDR3 amino acids: CASSRTGRETQYF. CDR3 DNA sequence: TGTGCCAGCAGCCGGACAGGGCGAGAGACCCAGTACTTC.

This chain joins TRBV6-1 and TRBJ1-4; D is ambiguous. From germline, CDR1 is MNHNS and CDR2 SASEGT. The CDR3 has 15 amino acids. Trimming took off 2 bases at V and 0 bases at J, with 7 bases between the two ends. CDR3 loop: CASSELSATNEKLFF. CDR3 in DNA: TGTGCCAGCAGTGAATTGTCTGCAACTAATGAAAAACTGTTTTTT.

This rearrangement joins TRBV7-9 to TRBJ2-5; TRBD2 is a possible D gene (5 bases). Germline CDR1 reads SEHNR; CDR2 reads FQNEAQ (reference sequence). Deletions cut 5 bases from V and 5 bases from J, with 15 bases between. CDR3 size: 14 residues. In DNA form, the CDR3 reads TGTGCCAGCAGCCCGGACTCGTCCAGGGAGACCCAGTACTTC. It yields the protein CASSPDSSRETQYF.

V is TRBV25-1 and J is TRBJ1-1, with D possibly being TRBD1 (6 bases). Trimming took off 6 bases at V and 3 bases at J, with 17 bases between the two ends. Per the germline V gene, CDR1 is MGHDK and CDR2 is SYGVNS. The length of the CDR3 is 15 residues. CDR3 protein: CASRGTHTSYTEAFF. The CDR3 DNA reads as TGTGCCAGCAGGGGGACACATACGAGCTACACTGAAGCTTTCTTT. The entire variable domain, with the rest obtained from reference TRBV25-1 and TRBJ1-1, is as follows: EADIYQTPRYLVIGTGKKITLECSQTMGHDKMYWYQQDPGMELHLIHYSYGVNSTEKGDLSSESTVSRIRTEHFPLTLESARPSHTSQYLCASRGTHTSYTEAFFGQGTRLTVV.